The 9 T cell receptor gamma chains listed next were all sequenced from one sample in a study of γδ T cells in repeated Plasmodium falciparum infection. Vgamma9/Vdelta2+ and Vdelta2-negative gammadelta T cells were flow-sorted from PBMC for bulk sequencing. TCRdb reprocessed the multiplex PCR reads using CATT. The data contain roughly 13,000 gamma-chain clones, 1.5% to 2% of them singletons. Sequenced: gamma-delta T cells from blood. Source of these receptors: a pool of human donors (malaria-infected and uninfected, not separated).

This clone was detected many times. TCRdb pairs this DNA with a much larger clone's protein that differs at residue 10, likely a read error; the protein shown was translated from the DNA. This rearrangement joins TRGV9 to TRGJP. From germline, CDR1 is GITISATS and CDR2 ISYDGTV (reference sequence). The length of the CDR3 is 16 residues. The DNA of the CDR3 is TGTGCCTTGTGGGCCCAAGGTGAGTTGGACAAAAAAATCAAGGTATTT. Its translation is CALWAQGELDKKIKVF.

The chain employs TRGV9 and TRGJ1 or TRGJ2. TCRdb supplies no J gene; here it was assigned by aligning the nucleotide sequence to germline. Germline lookup yields CDR1 GITISATS and CDR2 ISYDGTV (reference sequence). The CDR3 is 16 residues long. V lost 0 bases, J lost 5 bases, and 13 bases stayed unmatched. CDR3 bases: TGTGCCTTGTGGGAGGTGCTTGGGATAGGAAATTATAAGAAACTCTTT. Its protein is CALWEVLGIGNYKKLF.

This clone was counted many times. This DNA's translation and the protein TCRdb lists, from a much larger clone, do not match at residue 4, likely due to a read error; the protein shown is translated from the DNA. The J gene is TRGJ1 or TRGJ2, the V gene TRGV9. TCRdb gives no J gene; it was assigned here by matching the DNA to germline. This CDR3 is built from 13 residues. Germline CDR1 reads GITISATS; CDR2 reads ISYDGTV (reference sequence). CDR3 DNA: TGTGCCTTGCGGGAGTTTAGGCGACTTAAGAAACTCTTT. It translates to CALREFRRLKKLF.

This clone occurred many times. The protein in TCRdb stems from a much larger clone and differs at residue 13 from this DNA's translation, likely a read error; here the protein is translated from the DNA. The chain carries TRGV9 and TRGJP. Germline values: CDR1 GITISATS, CDR2 ISYDGTV (reference sequence). This CDR3 is 15 amino acids long. CDR3 region: CALWATELGKKIRVF. DNA of the CDR3: TGTGCCTTGTGGGCGACTGAGTTGGGCAAAAAAATCAGGGTATTT.

This clone appeared a few times. The protein in TCRdb stems from a much larger clone and differs at residue 3 from this DNA's translation, likely a read error; here the protein is translated from the DNA. CDR3 amino acids: CAIWTSDKKLF. The CDR3 region has the DNA TGTGCCATCTGGACTTCGGATAAGAAACTCTTT. The chain recombines TRGV4 with TRGJ1 or TRGJ2. CDR1 is EGSTGY, CDR2 YDSYTSSV, per germline. The CDR3 has 11 residues.

This clone was seen a few times. The protein TCRdb lists belongs to a much larger clone and differs from this DNA's translation at residue 3, which points to a read error; the protein shown is made from the DNA. The chain recombines TRGV5 with TRGJ1 or TRGJ2. Here the J gene was assigned by germline matching of the DNA, as TCRdb has none. The CDR3 loop spans 13 amino acids. The germline gives CDR1 VINAFY, CDR2 YDVSNSKD. The CDR3 spells CAPWDRPAYKKLF. CDR3 in DNA: TGTGCCCCCTGGGACAGGCCAGCGTATAAGAAACTCTTT.

This clone was seen only a few times. The likely explanation is a read error, given a far larger clone one base away. Because the CDR3's place on the DNA is in doubt, the DNA is left out and the CDR3 is given as listed by TCRdb. Other DNA variants within this sample encode the same CDR3. The CDR3 here is CALWEAEIRNSLAVEQHWLSQVSIGRIQHF. No J gene was called, and the V gene is TRGV9. Germline CDR1 reads GITISATS; CDR2 reads ISYDGTV (reference sequence). The CDR3 is 30 residues long, ends included.

This clone was seen only a few times. The TCRdb record carries a much larger clone's protein, which differs from this DNA's translation at residues 6 and 7; a read error is the likely cause, and the protein listed here is the DNA translation. J is TRGJ1 or TRGJ2 and V is TRGV9. TCRdb gives no J gene; it was assigned here by matching the DNA to germline. Germline CDR1 and CDR2: GITISATS and ISYDGTV (reference sequence). V was pared by 2 bases and J by 11 bases, with 6 bases of the junction left unmatched. This CDR3 is 11 amino acids long. The DNA for the CDR3 is TGTGCCTTGTGGGAGGCGCAAGAGAAACTCTTT. It encodes CALWEAQEKLF.

This clone was counted a few times. The mismatch at residue 5 between this DNA's translation and the TCRdb protein of a much larger clone likely reflects a read error; the protein shown is translated from the DNA. The identical CDR3 is also encoded by other nucleotide sequences in the sample. J is TRGJ1 or TRGJ2 and V is TRGV3. TCRdb supplies no J gene; here it was assigned by aligning the nucleotide sequence to germline. The V gene's germline CDR1 is VTNTFY and CDR2 YDVSTARD (reference sequence). The length of the CDR3 is 13 residues. The DNA of the CDR3 is TGTGCCACCTGGGGCAGGCGGGGTTATAAGAAACTCTTT. This gives the protein CATWGRRGYKKLF.